The clone carrying this TCR beta chain was observed a few times. These data originate in a study of T cell changes during pregnancy in multiple sclerosis. The CDR3 covers 13 residues. Looked up from germline, CDR1 is SGHRS and CDR2 is YFSETQ. The ends were cut back, 3 bases at V and 9 bases at J, with 13 bases in the middle. The table came from immunoSEQ multiplex PCR; TCRdb's copy has only in-frame clones and leaves some out. The sample consists of tens of thousands of clones, roughly 88% of them appearing once. This sample comprised CD8+ T cells from peripheral blood mononuclear cells, obtained after pregnancy. The clonotype comes from a female donor with multiple sclerosis, enrolled in a pregnancy study. This chain connects TRBV5-1 to TRBJ2-1; weak D call: TRBD1 (6 bases). The DNA of the CDR3 is TGCGCCAGCAGCTCGGACAGTTTGGGTGAGCAGTTCTTC. Residues: CASSSDSLGEQFF.